The rows below give T cell receptor beta chains drawn from one sample of a study of siplizumab effects on memory and regulatory T cells. The method was immunoSEQ multiplex PCR; TCRdb's version includes in-frame clones alone and lacks a portion of them. The table records 110,000 or so clones, 85% to 95% of them present only once. The sequenced material came from CD4+ T cells sorted from blood. These TCRs come from a human donor in good health. The CDR3 runs from the conserved cysteine through the conserved F or W. D genes are given only for firm matches. A clone size is listed for some rows: how often the clone was seen (once, few, many), or a class if it is expanded.

CDR3 protein,CDR3 DNA,D gene,J gene,clone size,V gene
CASSPIPRQASSYNSPLHF,TGCGCCAGCAGCCCCATCCCCAGACAGGCGAGCTCCTATAATTCACCCCTCCACTTT,-,TRBJ1-6,-,TRBV5-1
CASSFDRAGNTIYF,TGTGCCAGCAGCTTCGACAGGGCTGGAAACACCATATATTTT,TRBD1,TRBJ1-3,once,TRBV6-5
CAHSSPPGELFF,TGTGCCCACTCCTCCCCCCCCGGGGAGCTGTTTTTT,-,TRBJ2-2,once,TRBV15
CASKSTPGAEAFF,TGTGCCAGCAAATCCACTCCTGGGGCTGAAGCTTTCTTT,-,TRBJ1-1,once,TRBV11-3
CASSLQSGRGTDTQYF,TGTGCCAGCAGCTTACAAAGCGGGAGGGGGACAGATACGCAGTATTTT,TRBD2,TRBJ2-3,-,TRBV7-2
CASSTGQAGQPQHF,TGCGCCAGCAGCACCGGACAGGCTGGTCAGCCCCAGCATTTT,TRBD1,TRBJ1-5,-,TRBV5-1
CASSTYSGKAFF,TGTGCCAGCAGCACCTACTCCGGTAAAGCTTTCTTT,-,TRBJ1-1,-,TRBV11-3
CASSTAGTGEDIQYF,TGTGCCAGCAGCACTGCCGGGACAGGGGAAGACATTCAGTACTTC,TRBD1,TRBJ2-4,-,TRBV5-6
CASSPRPKGDNEQFF,TGTGCCAGCAGCCCTCGGCCAAAGGGGGACAATGAGCAGTTCTTC,-,TRBJ2-1,-,TRBV6-5
CASSGRGLDYGYTF,TGTGCCAGCAGTGGGAGGGGGCTGGACTATGGCTACACCTTC,TRBD1,TRBJ1-2,-,TRBV2
CASRRAGLSTEAFF,TGCGCCAGCAGGCGGGCGGGGCTGAGCACTGAAGCTTTCTTT,-,TRBJ1-1,-,TRBV5-1
CASSSLGGRKGEQYF,TGTGCCAGCAGTTCCTTAGGGGGTCGAAAGGGCGAGCAGTACTTC,-,TRBJ2-7,once,TRBV6-6
CASSQLVRATGELFF,TGTGCCAGCAGCCAGCTTGTGCGGGCCACCGGGGAGCTGTTTTTT,-,TRBJ2-2,-,TRBV7-2
CASSFSGVEKETQYF,TGTGCCAGCAGCTTTAGCGGAGTGGAGAAAGAGACCCAGTACTTC,-,TRBJ2-5,-,TRBV7-8
CASSLTSSSAEAFF,TGTGCCAGCAGCTTAACGTCCAGTTCGGCCGAAGCTTTCTTT,-,TRBJ1-1,-,TRBV7-3
CAISGGGRTQDGYTF,TGTGCCATCAGTGGAGGGGGACGGACCCAGGATGGCTACACCTTC,-,TRBJ1-2,-,TRBV10-3
CASSEDRVDTEAFF,TGTGCCAGCAGTGAGGACAGGGTTGACACTGAAGCTTTCTTT,TRBD1,TRBJ1-1,-,TRBV6-1
CAWSVLYGSSYNEQFF,TGTGCCTGGAGTGTACTTTACGGCAGCTCCTACAATGAGCAGTTCTTC,-,TRBJ2-1,-,TRBV30
CASILRGSTDTQYF,TGTGCCAGCATCCTCAGGGGGTCCACAGATACGCAGTATTTT,TRBD1,TRBJ2-3,-,TRBV2
CASSHESGTGVNTEAFF,TGCGCCAGCAGCCACGAATCCGGGACAGGGGTCAACACTGAAGCTTTCTTT,TRBD1,TRBJ1-1,-,TRBV4-1
CASSLDGGQYYGYTF,TGTGCCAGCAGCTTGGACGGGGGACAGTACTATGGCTACACCTTC,TRBD1,TRBJ1-2,-,TRBV5-8
CASGLVRNIQYF,TGTGCCAGCGGGTTAGTAAGGAACATTCAGTACTTC,-,TRBJ2-4,-,TRBV11-2
CASSLSKARTESYNEQFF,TGTGCCAGCAGCTTAAGTAAGGCCCGGACTGAATCCTACAATGAGCAGTTCTTC,-,TRBJ2-1,-,TRBV7-8
CASSKIGAYEQYF,TGTGCCAGTAGCAAAATTGGAGCCTACGAGCAGTACTTC,-,TRBJ2-7,-,TRBV19
CAVYRVHEQYF,TGTGCCGTCTACAGGGTTCACGAGCAGTACTTC,-,TRBJ2-7,-,TRBV30
CASSDLRGGAYEQYF,TGTGCCAGCAGTGACCTCCGTGGGGGCGCCTACGAGCAGTACTTC,-,TRBJ2-7,-,TRBV6-6
CASSSLRGNDEQYF,TGCGCCAGCAGCTCTCTCCGAGGAAACGACGAGCAGTACTTC,-,TRBJ2-7,-,TRBV5-1
CASSDGTVLAELFF,TGTGCCAGCAGCGACGGGACGGTATTGGCGGAGCTGTTTTTT,-,TRBJ2-2,-,TRBV2
CASSLDRSGGYTF,TGCGCCAGCAGCCTGGACCGGAGCGGTGGCTACACCTTC,-,TRBJ1-2,-,TRBV5-1
CASSGGGNYGYTF,TGTGCCAGCTCGGGAGGGGGAAACTATGGCTACACCTTC,-,TRBJ1-2,once,TRBV18
CASSKTGEGQYF,TGTGCCAGTAGTAAAACCGGCGAGGGGCAGTACTTC,-,TRBJ2-7,-,TRBV19
CASRGGAVNQPQHF,TGTGCCAGCAGGGGGGGGGCTGTGAATCAGCCCCAGCATTTT,-,TRBJ1-5,-,TRBV2
CASSQDGTMNTEAFF,TGTGCCAGCAGCCAAGATGGAACCATGAACACTGAAGCTTTCTTT,-,TRBJ1-1,-,TRBV4-2
CASSESPPGTDTQYF,TGTGCCAGCAGTGAAAGTCCGCCGGGCACAGATACGCAGTATTTT,-,TRBJ2-3,once,TRBV2
CATTAVNSPLHF,TGTGCCACGACCGCCGTCAATTCACCCCTCCACTTT,-,TRBJ1-6,-,TRBV6-1
CASTEVGDPTYEQYF,TGTGCCAGTACCGAAGTAGGGGATCCTACCTACGAGCAGTACTTC,-,TRBJ2-7,-,TRBV19
CASSPEANYGYTF,TGTGCCAGCTCCCCGGAAGCTAACTATGGCTACACCTTC,-,TRBJ1-2,once,TRBV18
CASSQDTSGTPYEQYF,TGCGCCAGCAGCCAAGATACGTCCGGGACACCCTACGAGCAGTACTTC,-,TRBJ2-7,-,TRBV4-1
CSVYFSGRAPYEQYF,TGCAGCGTTTATTTCTCCGGGAGGGCCCCCTACGAGCAGTACTTC,TRBD2,TRBJ2-7,-,TRBV29-1
CATSRASRVGQPQHF,TGTGCCACCAGCAGAGCGTCTCGGGTGGGTCAGCCCCAGCATTTT,-,TRBJ1-5,-,TRBV15
CSAEVRTEAFF,TGCAGTGCCGAGGTCAGGACTGAAGCTTTCTTT,-,TRBJ1-1,-,TRBV20-1
CASSLSAGAYNEQFF,TGTGCCAGCAGCTTATCGGCGGGGGCATACAATGAGCAGTTCTTC,-,TRBJ2-1,-,TRBV7-9
CASTWGREETQYF,TGTGCCAGCACCTGGGGTAGGGAAGAGACCCAGTACTTC,-,TRBJ2-5,-,TRBV5-6
CASSRAWTADNSPLHF,TGTGCCAGCAGCCGAGCGTGGACAGCCGATAATTCACCCCTCCACTTT,-,TRBJ1-6,-,TRBV5-6
CASSQGGGGSYNEQFF,TGTGCCAGCAGCCAGGGCGGGGGGGGCTCCTACAATGAGCAGTTCTTC,TRBD2,TRBJ2-1,-,TRBV4-2